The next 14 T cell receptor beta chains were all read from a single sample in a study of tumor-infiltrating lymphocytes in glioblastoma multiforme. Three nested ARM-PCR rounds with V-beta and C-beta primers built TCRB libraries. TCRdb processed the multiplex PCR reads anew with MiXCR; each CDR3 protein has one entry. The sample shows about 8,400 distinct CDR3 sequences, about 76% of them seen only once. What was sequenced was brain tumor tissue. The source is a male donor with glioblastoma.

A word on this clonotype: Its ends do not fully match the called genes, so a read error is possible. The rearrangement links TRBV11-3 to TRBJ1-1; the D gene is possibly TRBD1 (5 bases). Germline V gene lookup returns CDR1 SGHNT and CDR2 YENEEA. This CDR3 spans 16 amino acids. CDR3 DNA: TGTCCCAGCATCTTCATAGGTGCAGGGCTGAACACTGAAGCTTTCTTT. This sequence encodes CPSIFIGAGLNTEAFF.

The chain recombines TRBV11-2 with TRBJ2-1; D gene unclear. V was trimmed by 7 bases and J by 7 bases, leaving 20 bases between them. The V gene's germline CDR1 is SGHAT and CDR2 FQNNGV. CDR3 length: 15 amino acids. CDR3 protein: CASIYGISWLNEQFF. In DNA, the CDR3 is TGTGCCAGCATCTATGGGATTAGCTGGTTAAATGAGCAGTTCTTC.

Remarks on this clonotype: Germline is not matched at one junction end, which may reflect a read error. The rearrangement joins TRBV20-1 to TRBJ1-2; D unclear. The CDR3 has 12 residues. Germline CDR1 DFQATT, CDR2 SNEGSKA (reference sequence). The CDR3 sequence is CNAREEFHGCTF. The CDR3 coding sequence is TGCAATGCTAGAGAAGAATTCCACGGCTGCACCTTC.

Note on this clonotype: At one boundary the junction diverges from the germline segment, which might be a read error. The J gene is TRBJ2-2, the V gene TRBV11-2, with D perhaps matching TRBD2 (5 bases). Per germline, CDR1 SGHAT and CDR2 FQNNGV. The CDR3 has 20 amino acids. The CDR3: CASTPSFGQGLAVNTVELLF. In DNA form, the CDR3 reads TGTGCCAGCACCCCCTCATTCGGCCAAGGGCTAGCTGTAAACACCGTGGAGCTGCTTTTT.

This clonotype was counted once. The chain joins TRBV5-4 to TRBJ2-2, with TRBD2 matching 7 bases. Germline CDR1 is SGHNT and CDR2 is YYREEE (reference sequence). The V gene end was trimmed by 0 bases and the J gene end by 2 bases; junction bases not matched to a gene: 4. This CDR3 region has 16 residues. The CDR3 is CASSLGSSGNTGELFF. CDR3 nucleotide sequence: TGTGCCAGCAGCTTGGGTTCTAGCGGAAACACCGGGGAGCTGTTTTTT.

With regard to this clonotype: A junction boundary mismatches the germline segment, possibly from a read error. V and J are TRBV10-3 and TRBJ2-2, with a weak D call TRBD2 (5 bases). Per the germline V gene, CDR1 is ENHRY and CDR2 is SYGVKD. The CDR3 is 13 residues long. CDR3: CAVSQTRPGELLF. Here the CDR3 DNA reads TGTGCCGTCAGCCAGACCAGACCCGGGGAGCTGCTTTTT.

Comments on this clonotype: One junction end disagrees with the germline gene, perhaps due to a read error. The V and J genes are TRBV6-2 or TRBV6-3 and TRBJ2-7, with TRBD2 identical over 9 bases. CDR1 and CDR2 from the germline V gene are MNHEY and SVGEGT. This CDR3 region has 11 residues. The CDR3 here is CASSLGTSSFF. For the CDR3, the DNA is TGTGCCAGCAGCCTCGGGACTAGCTCATTCTTC.

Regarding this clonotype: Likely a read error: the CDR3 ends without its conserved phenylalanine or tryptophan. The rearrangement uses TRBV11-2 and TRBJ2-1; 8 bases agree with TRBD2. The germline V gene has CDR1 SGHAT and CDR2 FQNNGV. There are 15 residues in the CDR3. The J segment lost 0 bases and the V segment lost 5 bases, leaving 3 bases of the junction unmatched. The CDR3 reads CASSHGLASYNEQFV. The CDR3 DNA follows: TGTGCCAGCAGCCACGGACTAGCCTCCTACAATGAGCAGTTCGTC.

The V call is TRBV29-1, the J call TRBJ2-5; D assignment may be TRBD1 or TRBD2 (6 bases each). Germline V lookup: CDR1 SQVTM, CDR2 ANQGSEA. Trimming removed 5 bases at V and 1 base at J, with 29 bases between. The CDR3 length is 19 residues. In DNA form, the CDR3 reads TGCAGCGTTCGCCCCCGGGGCAGGGGAGGCTGGAGTGGCCAAGAGACCCAGTACTTC. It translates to CSVRPRGRGGWSGQETQYF.

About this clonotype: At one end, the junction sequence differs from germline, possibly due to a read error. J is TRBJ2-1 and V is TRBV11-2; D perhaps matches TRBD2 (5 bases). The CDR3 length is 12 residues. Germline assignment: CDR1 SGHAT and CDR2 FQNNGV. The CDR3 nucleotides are TGTGCCAGCGGGTGGGAGCAAAATGAGCAATTCTTC. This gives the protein CASGWEQNEQFF.

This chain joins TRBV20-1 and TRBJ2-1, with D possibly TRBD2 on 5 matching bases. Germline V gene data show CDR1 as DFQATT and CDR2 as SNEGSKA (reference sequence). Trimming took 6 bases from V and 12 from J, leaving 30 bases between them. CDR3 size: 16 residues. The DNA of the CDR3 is TGCAGTGCCAGCCCCGGGGAACTAATGGGTAACTGTGGGCAGTTCTTC. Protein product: CSASPGELMGNCGQFF.

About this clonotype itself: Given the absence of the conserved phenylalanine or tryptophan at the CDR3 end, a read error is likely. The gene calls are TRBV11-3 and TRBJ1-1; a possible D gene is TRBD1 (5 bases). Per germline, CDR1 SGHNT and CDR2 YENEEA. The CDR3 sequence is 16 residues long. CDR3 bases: TGTGCCAGCAGCTACAAGGGTGCAGGGCTGAACACTGGAGCTTTCCTT. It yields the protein CASSYKGAGLNTGAFL.

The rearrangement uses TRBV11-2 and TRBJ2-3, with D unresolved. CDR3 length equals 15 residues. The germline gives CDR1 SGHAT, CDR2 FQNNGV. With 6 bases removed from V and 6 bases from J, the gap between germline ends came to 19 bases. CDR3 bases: TGTGCCAGCAGAGGAGTAAGAACGGCGATGGATACGCAGTATTTT. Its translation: CASRGVRTAMDTQYF. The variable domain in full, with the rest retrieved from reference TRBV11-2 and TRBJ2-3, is EAGVAQSPRYKIIEKRQSVAFWCNPISGHATLYWYQQILGQGPKLLIQFQNNGVVDDSQLPKDRFSAERLKGVDSTLKIQPAKLEDSAVYLCASRGVRTAMDTQYFGPGTRLTVL.

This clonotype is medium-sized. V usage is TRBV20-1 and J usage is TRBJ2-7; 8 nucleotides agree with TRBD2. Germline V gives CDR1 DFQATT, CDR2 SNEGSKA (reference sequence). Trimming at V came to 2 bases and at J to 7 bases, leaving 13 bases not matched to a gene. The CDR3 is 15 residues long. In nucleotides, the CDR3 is TGCAGTGCTAGATGGGGAGGGACTAGAGGGGGTGAGCAGTACTTC. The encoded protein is CSARWGGTRGGEQYF.